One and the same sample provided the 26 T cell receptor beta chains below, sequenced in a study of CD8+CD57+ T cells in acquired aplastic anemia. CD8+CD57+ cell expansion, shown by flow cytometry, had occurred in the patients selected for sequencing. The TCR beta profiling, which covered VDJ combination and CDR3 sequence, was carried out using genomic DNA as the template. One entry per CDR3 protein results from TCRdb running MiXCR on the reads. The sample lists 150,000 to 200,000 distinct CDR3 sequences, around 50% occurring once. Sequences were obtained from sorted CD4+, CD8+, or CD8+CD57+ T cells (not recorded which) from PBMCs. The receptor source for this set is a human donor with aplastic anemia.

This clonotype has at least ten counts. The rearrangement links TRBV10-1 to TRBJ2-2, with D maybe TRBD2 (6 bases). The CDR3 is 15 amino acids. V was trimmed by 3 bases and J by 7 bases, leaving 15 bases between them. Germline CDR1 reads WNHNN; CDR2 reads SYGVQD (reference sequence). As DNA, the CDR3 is TGCGCCAGCAGTGAAGGGTCTAGCGCGGTCGGGGAGCTGTTTTTT. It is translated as CASSEGSSAVGELFF.

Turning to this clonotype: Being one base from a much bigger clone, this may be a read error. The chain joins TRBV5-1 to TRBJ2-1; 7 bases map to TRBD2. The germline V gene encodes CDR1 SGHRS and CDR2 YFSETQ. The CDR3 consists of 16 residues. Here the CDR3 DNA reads TGCGCCAGCAGTGCGGCTAGCGGAAGGATATACAAGGAGCAGTTCTTC. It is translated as CASSAASGRIYKEQFF.

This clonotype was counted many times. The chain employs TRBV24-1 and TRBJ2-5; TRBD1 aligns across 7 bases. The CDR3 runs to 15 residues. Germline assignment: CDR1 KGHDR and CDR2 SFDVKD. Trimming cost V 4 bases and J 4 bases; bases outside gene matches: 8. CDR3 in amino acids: CATSDPTTGRETQYF. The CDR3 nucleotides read TGTGCCACCAGTGACCCCACGACAGGGAGAGAGACCCAGTACTTC.

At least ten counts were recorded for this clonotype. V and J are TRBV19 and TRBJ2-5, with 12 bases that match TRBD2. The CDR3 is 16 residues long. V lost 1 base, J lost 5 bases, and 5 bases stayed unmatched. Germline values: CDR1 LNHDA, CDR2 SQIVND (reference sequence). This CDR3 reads CASSIGRLAGVETQYF. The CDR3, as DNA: TGTGCCAGTAGTATAGGTCGACTAGCGGGAGTGGAGACCCAGTACTTC.

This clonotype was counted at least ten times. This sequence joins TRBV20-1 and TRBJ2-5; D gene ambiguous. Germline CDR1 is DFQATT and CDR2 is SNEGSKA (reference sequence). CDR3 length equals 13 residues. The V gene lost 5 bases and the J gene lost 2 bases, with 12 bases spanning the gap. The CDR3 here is CSAYRAAQETQYF. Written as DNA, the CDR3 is TGCAGTGCTTATCGGGCGGCACAAGAGACCCAGTACTTC.

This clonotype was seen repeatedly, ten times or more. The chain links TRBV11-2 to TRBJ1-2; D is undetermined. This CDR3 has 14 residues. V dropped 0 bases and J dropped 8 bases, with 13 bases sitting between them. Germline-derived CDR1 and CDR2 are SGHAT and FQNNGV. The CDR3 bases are TGTGCCAGCAGCTTAGATTTGACACTCGTGGGCTACACCTTC. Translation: CASSLDLTLVGYTF.

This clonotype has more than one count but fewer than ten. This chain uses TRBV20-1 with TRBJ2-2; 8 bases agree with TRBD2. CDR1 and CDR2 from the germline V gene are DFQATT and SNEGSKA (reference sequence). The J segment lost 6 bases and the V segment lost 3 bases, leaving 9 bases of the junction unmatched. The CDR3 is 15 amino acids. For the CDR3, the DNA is TGCAGTGCTAGTTTTTCCAGCGGGAGATCCGGGGAGCTGTTTTTT. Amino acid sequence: CSASFSSGRSGELFF.

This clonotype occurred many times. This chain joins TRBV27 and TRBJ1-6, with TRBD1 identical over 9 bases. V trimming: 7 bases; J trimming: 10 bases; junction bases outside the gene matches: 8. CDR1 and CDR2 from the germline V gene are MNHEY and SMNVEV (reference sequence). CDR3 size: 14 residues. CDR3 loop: CASNVQGARSPLHF. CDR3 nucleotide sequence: TGTGCCAGCAACGTACAGGGGGCGCGGTCACCCCTCCACTTT.

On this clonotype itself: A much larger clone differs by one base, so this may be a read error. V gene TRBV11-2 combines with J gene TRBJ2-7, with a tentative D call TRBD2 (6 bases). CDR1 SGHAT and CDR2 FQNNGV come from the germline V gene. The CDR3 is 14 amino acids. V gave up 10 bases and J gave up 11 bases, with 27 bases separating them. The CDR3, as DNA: TGTGCCACCGAACTGGGCCAGGGTAGTTGGGAGGAGTACTTC. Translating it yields CATELGQGSWEEYF. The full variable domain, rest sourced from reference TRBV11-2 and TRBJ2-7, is EAGVAQSPRYKIIEKRQSVAFWCNPISGHATLYWYQQILGQGPKLLIQFQNNGVVDDSQLPKDRFSAERLKGVDSTLKIQPAKLEDSAVYLCATELGQGSWEEYFGPGTRLTVT.

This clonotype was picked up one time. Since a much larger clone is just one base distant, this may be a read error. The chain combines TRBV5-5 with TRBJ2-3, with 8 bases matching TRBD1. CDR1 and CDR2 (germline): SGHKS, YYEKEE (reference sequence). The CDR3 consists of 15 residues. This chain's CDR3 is CASSLTGGGTGTQYF. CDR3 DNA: TGTGCCAGCAGCTTGACAGGGGGAGGCACAGGTACGCAGTATTTT.

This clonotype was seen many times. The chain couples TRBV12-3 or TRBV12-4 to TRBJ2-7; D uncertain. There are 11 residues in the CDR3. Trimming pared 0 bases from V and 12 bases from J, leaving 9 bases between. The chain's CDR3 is CASSLAGMGYF. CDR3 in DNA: TGTGCCAGCAGTTTAGCGGGGATGGGGTACTTC.

The CDR3 nucleotides are TGTGCCAGCAGTGACGGGCACCGGGCAGATACGCAGTATTTT. As protein: CASSDGHRADTQYF. The chain uses TRBV2 and TRBJ2-3, with D uncertain. This CDR3 contains 14 residues. Trimming took 3 bases from V and 4 from J, leaving 11 bases between them. CDR1 is SNHLY, CDR2 FYNNEI, per germline. The variable domain in full, completed from reference TRBV2 and TRBJ2-3, reads EPEVTQTPSHQVTQMGQEVILRCVPISNHLYFYWYRQILGQKVEFLVSFYNNEISEKSEIFDDQFSVERPDGSNFTLKIRSTKLEDSAMYFCASSDGHRADTQYFGPGTRLTVL.

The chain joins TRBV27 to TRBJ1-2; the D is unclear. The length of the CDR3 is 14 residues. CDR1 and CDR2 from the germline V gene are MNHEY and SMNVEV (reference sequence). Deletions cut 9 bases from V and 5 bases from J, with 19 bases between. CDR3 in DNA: TGTGCCAGTTCCGAAACAGCCAGTCTTTATGGCTACACCTTC. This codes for CASSETASLYGYTF.

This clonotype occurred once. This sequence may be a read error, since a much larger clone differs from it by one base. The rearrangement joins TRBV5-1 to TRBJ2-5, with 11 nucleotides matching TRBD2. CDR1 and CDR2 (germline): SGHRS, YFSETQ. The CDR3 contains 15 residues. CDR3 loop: CASGFGLAGGETQYF. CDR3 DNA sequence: TGCGCCAGCGGCTTTGGTCTAGCGGGAGGAGAGACCCAGTACTTC.

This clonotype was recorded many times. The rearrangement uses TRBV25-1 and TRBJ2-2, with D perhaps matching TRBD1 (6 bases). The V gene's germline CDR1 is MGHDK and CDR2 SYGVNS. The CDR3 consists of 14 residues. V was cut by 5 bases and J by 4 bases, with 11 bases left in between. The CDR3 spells CASSRQGSTGELFF. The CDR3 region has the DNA TGTGCCAGCAGTAGGCAGGGGAGCACCGGGGAGCTGTTTTTT.

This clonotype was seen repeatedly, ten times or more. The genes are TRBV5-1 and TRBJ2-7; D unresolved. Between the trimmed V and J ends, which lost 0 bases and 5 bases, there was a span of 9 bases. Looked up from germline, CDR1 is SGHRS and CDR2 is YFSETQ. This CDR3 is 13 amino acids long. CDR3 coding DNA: TGCGCCAGCAGCTTGGCCACGGACGACGAGCAGTACTTC. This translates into CASSLATDDEQYF.

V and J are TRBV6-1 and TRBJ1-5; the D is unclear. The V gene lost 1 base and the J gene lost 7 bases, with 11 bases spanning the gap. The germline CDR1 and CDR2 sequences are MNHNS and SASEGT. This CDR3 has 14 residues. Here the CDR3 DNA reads TGTGCCAGCAGTGAAGGTTGGGCCGGACAGCCCCAGCATTTT. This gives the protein CASSEGWAGQPQHF.

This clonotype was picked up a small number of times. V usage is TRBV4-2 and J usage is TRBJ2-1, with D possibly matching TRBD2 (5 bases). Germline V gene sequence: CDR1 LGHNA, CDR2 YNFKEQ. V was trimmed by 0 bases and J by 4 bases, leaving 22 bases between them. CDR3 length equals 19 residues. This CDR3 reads CASSQDLALGSSRYNEQFF. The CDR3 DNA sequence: TGTGCCAGCAGCCAAGATTTGGCCCTCGGGTCTAGCAGATACAATGAGCAGTTCTTC.

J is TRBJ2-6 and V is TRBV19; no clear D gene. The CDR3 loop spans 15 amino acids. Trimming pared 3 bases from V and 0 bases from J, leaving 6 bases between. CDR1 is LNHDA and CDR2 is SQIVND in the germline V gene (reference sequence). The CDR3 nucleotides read TGTGCCAGTAGTATCTTAGGCTCTGGGGCCAACGTCCTGACTTTC. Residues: CASSILGSGANVLTF.

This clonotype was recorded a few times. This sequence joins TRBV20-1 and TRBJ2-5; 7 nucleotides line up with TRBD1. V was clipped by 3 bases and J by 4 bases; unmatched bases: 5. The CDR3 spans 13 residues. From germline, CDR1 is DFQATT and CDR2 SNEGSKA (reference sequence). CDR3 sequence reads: CSASRAGGETQYF. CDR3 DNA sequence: TGCAGTGCTAGTCGAGCAGGGGGAGAGACCCAGTACTTC.

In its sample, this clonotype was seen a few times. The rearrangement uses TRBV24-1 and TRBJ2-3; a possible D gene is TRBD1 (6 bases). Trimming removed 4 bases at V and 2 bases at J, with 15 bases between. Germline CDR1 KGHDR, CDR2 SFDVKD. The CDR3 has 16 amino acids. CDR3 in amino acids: CATSDLAGTNTDTQYF. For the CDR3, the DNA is TGTGCCACCAGTGACCTTGCCGGGACAAACACAGATACGCAGTATTTT.

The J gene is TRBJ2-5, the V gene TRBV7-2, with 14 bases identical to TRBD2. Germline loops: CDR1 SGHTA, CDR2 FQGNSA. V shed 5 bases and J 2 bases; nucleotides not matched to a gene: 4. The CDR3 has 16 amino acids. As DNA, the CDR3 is TGTGCCAGCAGCCAGGGACTAGCGGGAGTACAAGAGACCCAGTACTTC. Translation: CASSQGLAGVQETQYF.

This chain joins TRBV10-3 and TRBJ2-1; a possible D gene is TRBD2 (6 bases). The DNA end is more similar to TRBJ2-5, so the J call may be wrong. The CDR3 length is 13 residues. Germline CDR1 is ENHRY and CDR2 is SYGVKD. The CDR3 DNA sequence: TGTGCCATCAGTGAGGAGGAGGGAGAGACCCAGTACTTC. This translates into CAISEEEGETQYF.

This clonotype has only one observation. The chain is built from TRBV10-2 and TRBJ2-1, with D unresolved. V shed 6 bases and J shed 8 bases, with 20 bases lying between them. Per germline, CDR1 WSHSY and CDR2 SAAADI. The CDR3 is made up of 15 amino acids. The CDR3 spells CASRSPFALRDEQFF. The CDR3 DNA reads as TGCGCCAGCAGGTCCCCCTTTGCACTTAGGGATGAGCAGTTCTTC.

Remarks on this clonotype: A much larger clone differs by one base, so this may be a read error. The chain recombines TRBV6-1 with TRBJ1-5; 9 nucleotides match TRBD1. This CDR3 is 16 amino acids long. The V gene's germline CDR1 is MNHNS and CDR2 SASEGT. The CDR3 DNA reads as TGTGCCTGCAGTGGTACAGGGGGCTCGAGCAATCAGCCCCAGCATTTT. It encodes CACSGTGGSSNQPQHF.

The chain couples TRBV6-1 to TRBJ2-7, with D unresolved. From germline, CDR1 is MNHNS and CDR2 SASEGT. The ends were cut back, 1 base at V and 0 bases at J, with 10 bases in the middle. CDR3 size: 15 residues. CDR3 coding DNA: TGTGCCAGCAGTGAAGAGGTTGGCAGCTCCTACGAGCAGTACTTC. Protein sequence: CASSEEVGSSYEQYF.